This T cell receptor beta chain is drawn from a study of shared clonotypes between healthy human individuals. Here immunoSEQ multiplex PCR was the method, and the copy in TCRdb shows in-frame clones only, minus some. In the table there are about 670,000 clones, around 72% of which are singletons. CDR3 length equals 16 residues. Germline V CDR1 and CDR2: SGHDN, FVKESK. V lost 4 bases and J lost 4; bases outside the gene matches: 9. The V and J genes are TRBV14 and TRBJ2-7; 11 nucleotides match TRBD2. The sample consisted of memory CD4+ T cells sorted from blood. The subset is: CD45RA-negative fraction. This TCR was sampled from a woman in her thirties in good health. Here the CDR3 reads CASSRISGRAGYEQYF. CDR3 nucleotides: TGTGCCAGCAGCCGAATTAGCGGGAGGGCCGGGTACGAGCAGTACTTC.